The 12 T cell receptor beta chains below all came from one sample that was sequenced in a study of blood T cell repertoires in COVID-19. TCRdb keeps only in-frame clones here, not all; method: immunoSEQ multiplex PCR. This repertoire shows 150,000 to 180,000 clones, roughly nine tenths found once; its top ten account for about 15%. Sample: peripheral blood. These TCRs come from a woman aged 40 to 50 with acute or convalescent COVID-19.

The chain has TRBV5-1 and TRBJ2-7; D might be TRBD2 (6 bases). With 6 bases removed from V and 0 bases from J, the gap between germline ends came to 22 bases. Per the germline V gene, CDR1 is SGHRS and CDR2 is YFSETQ. The CDR3 extends over 17 amino acids. CDR3 sequence reads: CASKIYGGAGSSYEQYF. In DNA form, the CDR3 reads TGCGCCAGCAAAATTTATGGAGGAGCGGGCAGCTCCTACGAGCAGTACTTC.

V and J are TRBV28 and TRBJ1-1, with 8 bases matching TRBD1. V dropped 2 bases and J dropped 4; count of bases not matched to a gene: 3. Germline CDR1 is MDHEN and CDR2 is SYDVKM. The CDR3 totals 14 residues. The chain's CDR3 is CASSLVDRVTEAFF. In nucleotides, the CDR3 is TGTGCCAGCAGTTTAGTGGACAGGGTCACTGAAGCTTTCTTT. The full variable domain, in which reference TRBV28 and TRBJ1-1 provide the parts outside the CDR3, is DVKVTQSSRYLVKRTGEKVFLECVQDMDHENMFWYRQDPGLGLRLIYFSYDVKMKEKGDIPEGYSVSREKKERFSLILESASTNQTSMYLCASSLVDRVTEAFFGQGTRLTVV.

The chain couples TRBV27 to TRBJ2-2; the D is unclear. Germline V gene lookup returns CDR1 MNHEY and CDR2 SMNVEV (reference sequence). The CDR3 is 15 amino acids. The V end lost 2 bases, the J end lost 0 bases, and 7 bases lay between the germline ends. This CDR3 reads CASSLADTNTGELFF. The CDR3 DNA follows: TGTGCCAGCAGTTTAGCGGATACGAACACCGGGGAGCTGTTTTTT.

V and J are TRBV11-2 and TRBJ2-1, with 10 bases matching TRBD1. The V gene's germline CDR1 is SGHAT and CDR2 FQNNGV. J gave up 7 bases and V 2 bases, and 8 bases lay outside the gene matches. The CDR3 sequence is 16 residues long. This CDR3 reads CASSLPGQGIWNEQFF. The CDR3 nucleotides are TGTGCCAGCAGCTTACCGGGACAGGGGATCTGGAATGAGCAGTTCTTC.

The genes are TRBV7-3 and TRBJ1-1, with a possible D match to TRBD1 (5 bases). The CDR3 sequence is 18 residues long. V shed 2 bases and J shed 0 bases, with 19 bases lying between them. Germline V gene data show CDR1 as SGHTA and CDR2 as FQGTGA. The CDR3 DNA sequence: TGTGCCAGCAGCTTACAGCCCTCGGGGGTAGGGGTGAACACTGAAGCTTTCTTT. It encodes CASSLQPSGVGVNTEAFF.

This chain joins TRBV4-1 and TRBJ2-7; 16 bases fit TRBD2. In germline, CDR1 is MGHRA, CDR2 YSYEKL. CDR3 length: 21 residues. V gave up 4 bases and J gave up 0 bases; unmatched junction bases: 15. The CDR3 region is CASSLPPTTGTSGRASYEQYF. CDR3 DNA: TGCGCCAGCAGCCTACCTCCAACCACCGGGACTAGCGGGAGGGCCTCCTACGAGCAGTACTTC.

V and J are TRBV10-1 and TRBJ2-1; TRBD1 matches at 11 bases. The CDR3 length is 14 residues. Germline values: CDR1 WNHNN, CDR2 SYGVQD (reference sequence). The V gene end was trimmed by 2 bases and the J gene end by 8 bases; junction bases not matched to a gene: 2. CDR3 loop: CASSEGTGGDEQFF. The CDR3 DNA reads TGCGCCAGCAGTGAGGGGACAGGGGGGGATGAGCAGTTCTTC.

The chain has TRBV2 and TRBJ2-1; 13 bases fit TRBD2. After removal of 8 bases from V and 8 bases from J, the junction contained 9 bases not matched to a gene. Per germline, CDR1 SNHLY and CDR2 FYNNEI. The CDR3 runs 15 residues. The CDR3 loop is CASAPGTSGIDEQFF. The CDR3 DNA reads as TGTGCCAGCGCGCCCGGGACTAGCGGGATCGATGAGCAGTTCTTC.

The CDR3 loop is CASSWGRVDTQYF. CDR3 DNA sequence: TGTGCCAGCAGTTGGGGCCGGGTAGATACGCAGTATTTT. The J gene is TRBJ2-3, the V gene TRBV7-3; D is perhaps TRBD1 (5 bases). This CDR3 is built from 13 residues. The V end was cut by 6 bases, the J end by 5 bases, with 12 bases between. From germline, CDR1 is SGHTA and CDR2 FQGTGA. Full variable domain (outside the CDR3, taken from reference TRBV7-3 and TRBJ2-3): GAGVSQTPSNKVTEKGKYVELRCDPISGHTALYWYRQSLGQGPEFLIYFQGTGAADDSGLPNDRFFAVRPEGSVSTLKIQRTERGDSAVYLCASSWGRVDTQYFGPGTRLTVL.

This chain connects TRBV7-2 to TRBJ2-7, with 8 nucleotides matching TRBD2. CDR3 length: 15 residues. In germline, CDR1 is SGHTA, CDR2 FQGNSA. V dropped 2 bases and J dropped 4; count of bases not matched to a gene: 7. The CDR3: CASSLTGGGLYEQYF. As DNA, the CDR3 is TGTGCCAGCAGCTTAACGGGAGGGGGGTTGTACGAGCAGTACTTC.

V usage is TRBV28 and J usage is TRBJ1-5, with 10 bases that match TRBD1. Germline CDR1 reads MDHEN; CDR2 reads SYDVKM. The CDR3 is made up of 16 amino acids. V dropped 5 bases and J dropped 6; count of bases not matched to a gene: 10. The CDR3 DNA is TGTGCCAGCAGTCTAACCGGGACAGGGGTTATTCAGCCCCAGCATTTT. Protein sequence: CASSLTGTGVIQPQHF.

V gene TRBV28 combines with J gene TRBJ1-5; 8 bases fit TRBD1. The V gene end was trimmed by 7 bases and the J gene end by 0 bases; junction bases not matched to a gene: 11. CDR1 is MDHEN, CDR2 SYDVKM, per germline. This CDR3 is 17 amino acids long. DNA for the CDR3: TGTGCCAGCACCCCCAGGGGGCTTTCTATTAGCAATCAGCCCCAGCATTTT. Encoded protein: CASTPRGLSISNQPQHF. The full variable domain, with the rest looked up from reference TRBV28 and TRBJ1-5, is DVKVTQSSRYLVKRTGEKVFLECVQDMDHENMFWYRQDPGLGLRLIYFSYDVKMKEKGDIPEGYSVSREKKERFSLILESASTNQTSMYLCASTPRGLSISNQPQHFGDGTRLSIL.